This entry lists 2 T cell receptor beta chains sequenced from one sample in a study of cytomegalovirus exposure and HLA in healthy donors. The study ran its PCR with 60 Vbeta and 13 Jbeta primers. Generated by immunoSEQ multiplex PCR, the TCRdb table keeps only in-frame clones and is missing some. The data contain 100,000 or so clones, roughly an eighth of them seen just once; the ten biggest clones take up approximately 15%. The sample consisted of PBMCs. The receptors come from a man aged 35 to 55 in good health and CMV-seropositive.

This clone is a singleton in its sample. The rearrangement joins TRBV28 to TRBJ2-2, with 8 positions matching TRBD2. Trimming took 3 bases from V and 1 from J; bases not matched to a gene: 7. Per the germline V gene, CDR1 is MDHEN and CDR2 is SYDVKM. CDR3 length equals 17 residues. The CDR3 loop reads CASSFGLAGGNTGELFF. The CDR3 nucleotides are TGTGCCAGCAGTTTCGGTTTGGCGGGAGGGAACACCGGGGAGCTGTTTTTT.

This chain uses TRBV27 with TRBJ2-7, with 11 bases lining up with TRBD2. The germline gives CDR1 MNHEY, CDR2 SMNVEV (reference sequence). The CDR3 contains 15 residues. V dropped 3 bases and J dropped 4; count of bases not matched to a gene: 5. CDR3 loop: CASSFIAGGPYEQYF. CDR3 sequence (DNA): TGTGCCAGCAGTTTCATAGCGGGAGGGCCTTACGAGCAGTACTTC.